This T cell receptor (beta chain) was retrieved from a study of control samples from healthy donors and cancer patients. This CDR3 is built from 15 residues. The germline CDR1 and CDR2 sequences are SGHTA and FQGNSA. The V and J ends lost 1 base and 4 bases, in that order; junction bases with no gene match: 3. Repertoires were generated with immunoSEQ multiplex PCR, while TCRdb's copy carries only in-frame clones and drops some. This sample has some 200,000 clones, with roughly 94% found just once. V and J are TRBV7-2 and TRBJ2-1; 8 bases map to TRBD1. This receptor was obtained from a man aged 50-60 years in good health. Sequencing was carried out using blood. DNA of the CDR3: TGTGCCAGCAGCTTAGGGACAGGGATTTACAATGAGCAGTTCTTC. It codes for CASSLGTGIYNEQFF.